The rows below give T cell receptor beta chains drawn from one sample of a study of Ad26.COV2.S vaccination and SARS-CoV-2 variants. Data came from immunoSEQ multiplex PCR; TCRdb stores just in-frame clones and leaves some out. The table lists 350,000 to 500,000 clones, roughly 87% of them singletons, with about 4.1% in the top ten. The sequences come from peripheral blood, collected in a trial of Ad26.COV2.S vaccine versus placebo. The receptors were gathered from a person between 18 and 65 years old who received the Ad26.COV2.S COVID-19 vaccine or a placebo. CDR3s include the opening cysteine and the closing phenylalanine or tryptophan. Fields, in order: J gene, clone size, CDR3 length, V gene, D gene, CDR3 protein, CDR3 DNA. The D gene is left open where the match is weak. Clone size is shown for a subset of rows, as once, few, many or a class of expanded clone.

J gene: TRBJ2-7; clone size: NA; CDR3 length: 12; V gene: TRBV18; D gene: TRBD1; CDR3 protein: CASSDRDYEQYF; CDR3 DNA: TGTGCCAGCTCGGACAGGGACTACGAGCAGTACTTC
J gene: TRBJ2-1; clone size: NA; CDR3 length: 14; V gene: TRBV6-5; D gene: TRBD2; CDR3 protein: CASSRPGLVGEQFF; CDR3 DNA: TGTGCCAGCAGTCGGCCGGGACTAGTGGGTGAGCAGTTCTTC
J gene: TRBJ1-2; clone size: NA; CDR3 length: 14; V gene: TRBV24-1; D gene: NA; CDR3 protein: CATSDPRDNYGYTF; CDR3 DNA: TGTGCCACCAGTGACCCAAGGGACAACTATGGCTACACCTTC
J gene: TRBJ2-3; clone size: NA; CDR3 length: 15; V gene: TRBV24-1; D gene: TRBD2; CDR3 protein: CATSLSGSIPDTQYF; CDR3 DNA: TGTGCCACCAGCCTTAGCGGGAGTATCCCAGATACGCAGTATTTT
J gene: TRBJ2-1; clone size: once; CDR3 length: 16; V gene: TRBV10-3; D gene: TRBD1; CDR3 protein: CAIRPTGQGAKNEQFF; CDR3 DNA: TGTGCCATCAGACCCACGGGACAGGGGGCGAAAAATGAGCAGTTCTTC
J gene: TRBJ2-1; clone size: NA; CDR3 length: 14; V gene: TRBV5-4; D gene: NA; CDR3 protein: CASRVLVESSEQFF; CDR3 DNA: TGTGCCAGCAGAGTCCTAGTGGAATCGAGTGAGCAGTTCTTC
J gene: TRBJ2-1; clone size: NA; CDR3 length: 17; V gene: TRBV24-1; D gene: NA; CDR3 protein: CATSDAHRDRNYNEQFF; CDR3 DNA: TGTGCCACCAGTGATGCCCACCGGGACCGTAACTACAATGAGCAGTTCTTC
J gene: TRBJ2-1; clone size: NA; CDR3 length: 14; V gene: TRBV2; D gene: NA; CDR3 protein: CASSEPRGYIEQFF; CDR3 DNA: TGTGCCAGCAGTGAACCCAGGGGTTACATTGAGCAGTTCTTC
J gene: TRBJ2-3; clone size: NA; CDR3 length: 21; V gene: TRBV4-1; D gene: TRBD1; CDR3 protein: CASSQDTFGLGETGWADTQYF; CDR3 DNA: TGCGCCAGCAGCCAAGATACGTTCGGGTTAGGCGAGACAGGGTGGGCAGATACGCAGTATTTT
J gene: TRBJ2-5; clone size: NA; CDR3 length: 15; V gene: TRBV4-1; D gene: TRBD2; CDR3 protein: CASSQDRTSVETQYF; CDR3 DNA: TGCGCCAGCAGCCAAGATCGCACTAGCGTAGAGACCCAGTACTTC
J gene: TRBJ2-1; clone size: NA; CDR3 length: 15; V gene: TRBV2; D gene: NA; CDR3 protein: CASIRREKVDNEQFF; CDR3 DNA: TGTGCCAGCATTAGACGGGAGAAGGTGGACAATGAGCAGTTCTTC
J gene: TRBJ2-4; clone size: NA; CDR3 length: 16; V gene: TRBV6-6; D gene: TRBD1; CDR3 protein: CATGMTTGVTKNIQYF; CDR3 DNA: TGTGCCACCGGGATGACAACAGGGGTCACCAAAAACATTCAGTACTTC
J gene: TRBJ2-3; clone size: NA; CDR3 length: 15; V gene: TRBV11-3; D gene: NA; CDR3 protein: CASSPRGVSTDTQYF; CDR3 DNA: TGTGCCAGCAGCCCAAGGGGGGTCTCCACAGATACGCAGTATTTT
J gene: TRBJ1-2; clone size: NA; CDR3 length: 12; V gene: TRBV6-2/TRBV6-3; D gene: NA; CDR3 protein: CASSYSPYGYTF; CDR3 DNA: TGTGCCAGCAGTTACAGCCCCTATGGCTACACCTTC
J gene: TRBJ2-7; clone size: NA; CDR3 length: 14; V gene: TRBV27; D gene: NA; CDR3 protein: CASSSTGRGYEQYF; CDR3 DNA: TGTGCCAGCAGTTCGACAGGGCGGGGATACGAGCAGTACTTC
J gene: TRBJ2-7; clone size: NA; CDR3 length: 16; V gene: TRBV14; D gene: TRBD1; CDR3 protein: CASSPPDRATSYEQYF; CDR3 DNA: TGTGCCAGCAGCCCCCCGGACAGGGCTACCTCCTACGAGCAGTACTTC
J gene: TRBJ2-7; clone size: NA; CDR3 length: 18; V gene: TRBV5-1; D gene: NA; CDR3 protein: CASSLRGVRGPLTYEQYF; CDR3 DNA: TGCGCCAGCAGCTTGAGGGGAGTCAGAGGGCCTTTGACCTACGAGCAGTACTTC
J gene: TRBJ2-7; clone size: NA; CDR3 length: 15; V gene: TRBV4-3; D gene: TRBD2; CDR3 protein: CASSQFSGRAYEQYF; CDR3 DNA: TGCGCCAGCAGCCAATTTAGCGGGAGGGCCTACGAGCAGTACTTC
J gene: TRBJ2-5; clone size: NA; CDR3 length: 13; V gene: TRBV28; D gene: NA; CDR3 protein: CASRAPLRLVPYF; CDR3 DNA: TGTGCCAGCAGAGCCCCTTTGCGACTAGTTCCGTACTTC
J gene: TRBJ1-2; clone size: NA; CDR3 length: 14; V gene: TRBV5-1; D gene: NA; CDR3 protein: CASSLTGPNYGYTF; CDR3 DNA: TGCGCCAGCAGCTTGACGGGCCCTAACTATGGCTACACCTTC
J gene: TRBJ2-3; clone size: NA; CDR3 length: 14; V gene: TRBV7-9; D gene: NA; CDR3 protein: CASSLSSRADTQYF; CDR3 DNA: TGTGCCAGCAGCTTGTCAAGTCGGGCAGATACGCAGTATTTT
J gene: TRBJ1-6; clone size: NA; CDR3 length: 16; V gene: TRBV6-2/TRBV6-3; D gene: NA; CDR3 protein: CASSYSQRRYNSPLHF; CDR3 DNA: TGTGCCAGCAGTTACTCACAACGCCGGTATAATTCACCCCTCCACTTT
J gene: TRBJ1-4; clone size: NA; CDR3 length: 19; V gene: TRBV27; D gene: NA; CDR3 protein: CASSLIPTDGGGYNEKLFF; CDR3 DNA: TGTGCCAGCAGTTTAATTCCGACGGATGGGGGAGGTTATAATGAAAAACTGTTTTTT
J gene: TRBJ2-7; clone size: NA; CDR3 length: 14; V gene: TRBV3-1/TRBV3-2; D gene: TRBD1; CDR3 protein: CASSPIPTGPEQYF; CDR3 DNA: TGTGCCAGCAGCCCTATACCGACAGGGCCCGAGCAGTACTTC